The entry below describes one T cell receptor (beta chain). Because the library targeted alpha chains, this beta chain is an off-target read whose size means little. Each CDR3 protein is one row after TCRdb ran MiXCR on the RT-PCR reads. This table has roughly 6,000 distinct CDR3 sequences, approximately 91% appearing once. There are 14 residues in the CDR3. V dropped 8 bases and J dropped 0 bases, with 12 bases sitting between them. The gene calls are TRBV12-3 or TRBV12-4 and TRBJ2-3; either TRBD1 or TRBD2 may supply D (6 bases each). Sequenced: memory CD4+ T cells from blood. This clonotype originated in a female donor in good health, serving as a healthy control. DNA for the CDR3: TGTGCCAGCGAAGGGGGGACTAGCACAGATACGCAGTATTTT. This sequence encodes CASEGGTSTDTQYF.